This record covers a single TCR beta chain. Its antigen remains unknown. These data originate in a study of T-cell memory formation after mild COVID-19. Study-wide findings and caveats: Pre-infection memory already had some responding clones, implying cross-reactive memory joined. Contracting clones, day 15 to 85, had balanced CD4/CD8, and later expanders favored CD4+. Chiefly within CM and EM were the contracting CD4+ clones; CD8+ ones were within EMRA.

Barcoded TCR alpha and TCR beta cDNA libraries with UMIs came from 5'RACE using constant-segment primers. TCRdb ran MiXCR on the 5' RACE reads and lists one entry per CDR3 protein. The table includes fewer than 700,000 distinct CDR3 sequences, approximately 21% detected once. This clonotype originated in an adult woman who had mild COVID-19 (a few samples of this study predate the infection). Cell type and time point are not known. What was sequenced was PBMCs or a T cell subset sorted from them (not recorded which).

CDR3 amino acids: CASSQYQDSNTGELFF. CDR3 DNA sequence: TGTGCCAGCTCACAATATCAGGATTCGAACACCGGGGAGCTGTTTTTT. The chain carries TRBV18 and TRBJ2-2, with D uncertain. V was pared by 4 bases and J by 0 bases, with 12 bases between. This CDR3 region has 16 residues. Germline-derived CDR1 and CDR2 are KGHSH and LQKENI.